Below, 9 T cell receptor beta chains from the same sample are listed, as sequenced in a study of long-term antiretroviral therapy in people with HIV. Sequencing relied on immunoSEQ assay v3.0, run at survey level. TCRdb's table, derived via immunoSEQ multiplex PCR, lists solely in-frame clones and lacks some. Of approximately 28,000 clones in the sample, less than 90% were seen once. The source was unsorted PBMCs, collected 2 years after starting antiretroviral therapy. These receptors originate from a man in his fifties with HIV.

The chain recombines TRBV4-3 with TRBJ2-7; TRBD2 matches at 11 bases. Germline V gene sequence: CDR1 LGHNA, CDR2 YSLEER. Trimming at V came to 0 bases and at J to 4 bases, leaving 5 bases not matched to a gene. The CDR3 loop spans 16 amino acids. DNA for the CDR3: TGCGCCAGCAGCCAAGAACTAGCGGGGGCACGATACGAGCAGTACTTC. It encodes CASSQELAGARYEQYF.

The DNA of the CDR3 is TGTGCCAGCAGCCCTCCCCTACCCTGGAGTGAGCAGTTCTTC. Translating gives CASSPPLPWSEQFF. This chain links TRBV7-2 with TRBJ2-1; D not resolved. V was clipped by 5 bases and J by 9 bases, with 17 bases between them. The germline gives CDR1 SGHTA, CDR2 FQGNSA. There are 14 residues in the CDR3.

The V gene is TRBV13, the J gene TRBJ2-7; TRBD2 is a possible D gene (5 bases). Trimming removed 4 bases at V and 6 bases at J, with 10 bases between. Germline values: CDR1 PRHDT, CDR2 FYEKMQ (reference sequence). CDR3 length equals 12 residues. The CDR3: CASSSKGAEQYF. The CDR3 coding sequence is TGTGCCAGCAGCTCCAAGGGAGCCGAGCAGTACTTC.

V usage is TRBV29-1 and J usage is TRBJ2-2; TRBD1 matches 9 bases. This CDR3 is built from 14 residues. Germline V lookup: CDR1 SQVTM, CDR2 ANQGSEA. The V segment lost 6 bases and the J segment 6 bases; nucleotides outside the gene matches: 8. CDR3 sequence: CSVPGQGRPGELFF. The CDR3 DNA reads as TGCAGCGTACCCGGACAGGGGAGACCCGGGGAGCTGTTTTTT.

The count of this clone is one. The gene calls are TRBV4-1 and TRBJ1-1; TRBD1 is a possible D gene (5 bases). This CDR3 comprises 15 residues. CDR1 is MGHRA, CDR2 YSYEKL, per germline. The ends were cut back, 3 bases at V and 1 base at J, with 12 bases in the middle. The CDR3 DNA reads as TGCGCCAGCAGCCACGTGGGACGAAGGAACACTGAAGCTTTCTTT. Amino acid sequence: CASSHVGRRNTEAFF.

This chain links TRBV6-6 with TRBJ2-7; 8 bases fit TRBD1. The CDR3 contains 15 residues. J was trimmed by 3 bases and V by 5 bases; bases with no gene match: 9. Per the germline V gene, CDR1 is MNHNY and CDR2 is SVGAGI (reference sequence). The CDR3 region has the DNA TGTGCCAGCAGTCGAGACGGGACAGGTTTCTACGAGCAGTACTTC. Translated: CASSRDGTGFYEQYF.

V and J are TRBV15 and TRBJ1-1; no definite D call. This CDR3 has 11 amino acids. Germline assignment: CDR1 LNHNV and CDR2 YYDKDF (reference sequence). V was cut by 3 bases and J by 4 bases, with 3 bases left in between. Here the CDR3 reads CATSSGTEAFF. In DNA, the CDR3 is TGTGCCACCAGCAGTGGCACTGAAGCTTTCTTT.

The chain couples TRBV19 to TRBJ1-1; 8 bases are shared with TRBD1. Germline values: CDR1 LNHDA, CDR2 SQIVND (reference sequence). This CDR3 is built from 15 residues. With V trimmed by 4 bases and J by 0 bases, 4 bases remained unmatched. CDR3: CASSTDRVMNTEAFF. DNA of the CDR3: TGTGCCAGTAGTACGGACAGGGTCATGAACACTGAAGCTTTCTTT.

This clone was seen only once. The V call is TRBV7-8, the J call TRBJ1-2; D not resolved. From germline, CDR1 is SGHVS and CDR2 FQNEAQ. V lost 6 bases, J lost 2 bases, and 4 bases lay in between. This CDR3 has 11 residues. CDR3 nucleotides: TGTGCCAGCAGGGGGAACTATGGCTACACCTTC. As protein: CASRGNYGYTF.